Sequencing of this T cell receptor (beta chain) was carried out in a study of regulatory T cells in long-lasting Graves disease. In the study overall: Persistent Graves' disease denoted over 5 years of antithyroid drugs plus positive TSH receptor antibodies. Whole-study findings and limits: With some 2,700 shared public clonotypes, persistent patients exceeded new patients, who shared about a thousand. Persistent disease preferred TRBV28, TRBJ1-2 and TRBJ2-5. Persistent Graves' disease cases displayed lower TCR diversity than newly diagnosed ones.

The time point is: persistent/refractory GD, antithyroid drugs over 5 years with positive TRAb. TCR sequences were obtained from RNA taken from PBMCs. V was pared by 4 bases and J by 4 bases, with 13 bases between. This CDR3 is built from 14 residues. Germline V gives CDR1 SGHVS, CDR2 FNYEAQ. Construction of TCR beta libraries relied on iRepertoire HTBI primers and on Arm-PCR targeting CDR3 regions. TCRdb processed the multiplex PCR reads anew with MiXCR; each CDR3 protein has one entry. The data show around 460,000 distinct CDR3 sequences, with around a fifth seen just once and around 14% held by the top ten. Note on this clonotype: Its target is not known.

This chain connects TRBV7-6 to TRBJ2-5, with D possibly matching TRBD2 (6 bases). This specimen consisted of peripheral blood mononuclear cells (PBMCs), obtained when the disease was refractory, from a patient treated with antithyroid drugs. This clonotype originated in a female donor with Graves disease. The CDR3 nucleotides read TGTGCCAGCAGCTCCAGACTAGTGGGAGAGACCCAGTACTTC. It translates to CASSSRLVGETQYF. Full variable domain (missing parts from reference TRBV7-6 and TRBJ2-5): GAGVSQSPRYKVTKRGQDVALRCDPISGHVSLYWYRQALGQGPEFLTYFNYEAQQDKSGLPNDRFSAERPEGSISTLTIQRTEQRDSAMYRCASSSRLVGETQYFGPGTRLLVL.